Included here is one TCR beta chain sequence, with context. Produced via immunoSEQ multiplex PCR; TCRdb's table is partial and in-frame only. The data contain hundreds of thousands of clones, roughly 85% of them seen just once; the ten biggest clones take up approximately 4%. The CDR3 contains 14 residues. V was shortened by 4 bases and J by 11 bases, with 20 bases between the two germline ends. CDR1 is LGHDT and CDR2 is YNNKEL in the germline V gene (reference sequence). This record belongs to a study of blood T cell repertoires in COVID-19. The sequenced sample was PBMCs or T cells enriched from blood (not recorded which). The receptor was isolated from a woman between 40 and 55 years old who had been exposed to COVID-19. The rearrangement links TRBV3-1 (or the pseudogene TRBV3-2) to TRBJ1-2; D unclear. DNA of the CDR3: TGTGCCAGCAGCCGTCGGACGGGAGAGAGTTTTTACACCTTC. Its protein product is CASSRRTGESFYTF.